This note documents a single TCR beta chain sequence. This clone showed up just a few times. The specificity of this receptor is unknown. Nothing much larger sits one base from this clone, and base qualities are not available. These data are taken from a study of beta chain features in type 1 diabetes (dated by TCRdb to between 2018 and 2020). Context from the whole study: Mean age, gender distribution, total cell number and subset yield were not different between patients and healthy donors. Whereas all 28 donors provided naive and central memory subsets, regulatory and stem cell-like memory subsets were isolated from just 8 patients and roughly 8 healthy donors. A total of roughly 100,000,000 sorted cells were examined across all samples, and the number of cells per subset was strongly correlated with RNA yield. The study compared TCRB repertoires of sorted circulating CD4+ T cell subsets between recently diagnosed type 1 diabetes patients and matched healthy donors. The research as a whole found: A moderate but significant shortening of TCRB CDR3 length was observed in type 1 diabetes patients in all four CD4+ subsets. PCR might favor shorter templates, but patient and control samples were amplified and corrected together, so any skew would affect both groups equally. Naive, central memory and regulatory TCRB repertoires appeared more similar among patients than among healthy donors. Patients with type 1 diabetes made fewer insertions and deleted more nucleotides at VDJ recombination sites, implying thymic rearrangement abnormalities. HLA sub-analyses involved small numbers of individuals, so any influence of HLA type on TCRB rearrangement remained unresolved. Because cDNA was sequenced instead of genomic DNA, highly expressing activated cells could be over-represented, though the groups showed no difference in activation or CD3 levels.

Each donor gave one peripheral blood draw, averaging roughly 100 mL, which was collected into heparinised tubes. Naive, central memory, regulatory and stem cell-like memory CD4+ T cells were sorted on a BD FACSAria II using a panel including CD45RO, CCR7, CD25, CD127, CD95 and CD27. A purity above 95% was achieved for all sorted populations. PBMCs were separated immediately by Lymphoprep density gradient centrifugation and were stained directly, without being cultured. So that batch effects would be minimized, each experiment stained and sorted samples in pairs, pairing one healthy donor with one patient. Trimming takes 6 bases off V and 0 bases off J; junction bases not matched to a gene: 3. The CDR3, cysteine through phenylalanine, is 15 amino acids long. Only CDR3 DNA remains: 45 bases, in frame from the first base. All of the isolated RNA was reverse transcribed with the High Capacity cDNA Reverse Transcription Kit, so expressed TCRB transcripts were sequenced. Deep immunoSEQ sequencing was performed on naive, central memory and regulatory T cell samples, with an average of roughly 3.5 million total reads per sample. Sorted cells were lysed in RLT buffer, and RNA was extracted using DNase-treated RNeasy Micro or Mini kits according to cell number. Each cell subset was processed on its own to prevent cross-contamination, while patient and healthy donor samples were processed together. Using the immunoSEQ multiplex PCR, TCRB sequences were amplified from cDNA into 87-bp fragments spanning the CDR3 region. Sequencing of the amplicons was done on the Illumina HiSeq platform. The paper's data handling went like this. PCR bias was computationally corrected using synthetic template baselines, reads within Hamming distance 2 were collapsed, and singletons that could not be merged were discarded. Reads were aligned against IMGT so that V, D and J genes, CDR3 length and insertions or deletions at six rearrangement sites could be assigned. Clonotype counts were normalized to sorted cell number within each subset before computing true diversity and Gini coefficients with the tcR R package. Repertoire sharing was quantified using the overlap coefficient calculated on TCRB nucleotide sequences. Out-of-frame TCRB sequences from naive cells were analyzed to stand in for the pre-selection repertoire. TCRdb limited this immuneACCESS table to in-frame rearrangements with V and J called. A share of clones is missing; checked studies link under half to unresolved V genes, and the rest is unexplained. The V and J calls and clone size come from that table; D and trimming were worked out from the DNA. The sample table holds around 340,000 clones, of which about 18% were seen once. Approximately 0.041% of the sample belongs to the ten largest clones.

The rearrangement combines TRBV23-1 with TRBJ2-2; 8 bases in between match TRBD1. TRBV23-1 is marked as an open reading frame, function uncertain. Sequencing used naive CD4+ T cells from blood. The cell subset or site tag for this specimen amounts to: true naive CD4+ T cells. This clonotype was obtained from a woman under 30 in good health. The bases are TGCGCCAGCAGACCAGGGGGCCCGAACACCGGGGAGCTGTTTTTT. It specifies CASRPGGPNTGELFF.